The next 7 T cell receptor beta chains were all read from a single sample in a study of cytomegalovirus exposure and HLA in healthy donors. Researchers ran the PCR with 60 Vbeta and 13 Jbeta primers. The repertoire was sequenced with immunoSEQ multiplex PCR; TCRdb's copy has only in-frame clones and lacks some. The repertoire consists of over 90,000 clones, with approximately 72% occurring once and the leading ten covering around 3%. The sample taken for sequencing was PBMCs. The receptors come from a female donor in good health and CMV-seropositive.

The chain is built from TRBV7-9 and TRBJ2-7; D is perhaps TRBD2 (6 bases). CDR1 and CDR2 from the germline V gene are SEHNR and FQNEAQ (reference sequence). V gave up 1 base and J gave up 0 bases, with 10 bases separating them. This CDR3 spans 15 amino acids. CDR3 in DNA: TGTGCCAGCAGCTTAGTCAGCGGGTCCTCCTACGAGCAGTACTTC. It translates to CASSLVSGSSYEQYF. Combining the CDR3 with reference TRBV7-9 and TRBJ2-7 gives the whole variable domain DTGVSQNPRHKITKRGQNVTFRCDPISEHNRLYWYRQTLGQGPEFLTYFQNEAQLEKSRLLSDRFSAERPKGSFSTLEIQRTEQGDSAMYLCASSLVSGSSYEQYFGPGTRLTVT.

In the case of this clone: The junction does not match germline at one end; this may be a read error. J is TRBJ2-1 and V is TRBV7-7; D is undetermined. The CDR3 is 13 residues long. CDR1 and CDR2 from the germline V gene are SSHAT and FNYEAQ (reference sequence). CDR3 loop: CASSSAIYNEQFF. The CDR3 DNA reads as TGTGCTAGCAGCTCCGCGATCTACAATGAGCAGTTCTTC.

The chain links TRBV5-1 to TRBJ1-1; no firm D call. Germline CDR1 reads SGHRS; CDR2 reads YFSETQ. The CDR3 length is 14 residues. Trimming pared 5 bases from V and 1 base from J, leaving 12 bases between. CDR3: CASRAGFRNTEAFF. The CDR3 DNA sequence: TGCGCCAGCAGGGCAGGCTTCCGGAACACTGAAGCTTTCTTT.

This clone occurred once. The chain links TRBV4-3 to TRBJ1-1; TRBD1 matches 7 bases. Looked up from germline, CDR1 is LGHNA and CDR2 is YSLEER. V lost 2 bases to trimming and J lost 3 bases; unmatched junction nucleotides: 3. This CDR3 region has 14 residues. CDR3 amino acids: CASSQQGEDTEAFF. The CDR3 DNA is TGCGCCAGCAGCCAACAGGGGGAGGACACTGAAGCTTTCTTT.

V gene TRBV27 combines with J gene TRBJ1-6, with TRBD1 matching 10 bases. This CDR3 comprises 15 residues. From germline, CDR1 is MNHEY and CDR2 SMNVEV (reference sequence). Trimming cost V 5 bases and J 8 bases; bases outside gene matches: 6. This chain's CDR3 is CASSRTGQGYSPLHF. For the CDR3, the DNA is TGTGCCAGCAGTAGAACGGGACAGGGGTATTCACCCCTCCACTTT.

The chain uses TRBV7-9 and TRBJ2-3; 7 bases map to TRBD1. Trimming took 6 bases from V and 3 from J; bases not matched to a gene: 15. CDR1 and CDR2 (germline): SEHNR, FQNEAQ (reference sequence). This CDR3 comprises 17 residues. CDR3 coding DNA: TGTGCCAGCAGTATCCGCCGAGGGGGCGGTTATACAGATACGCAGTATTTT. Its translation: CASSIRRGGGYTDTQYF.

The chain employs TRBV10-3 and TRBJ1-6; the D is unclear. The germline CDR1 and CDR2 sequences are ENHRY and SYGVKD. This CDR3 contains 14 residues. Trimming removed 3 bases at V and 5 bases at J, with 8 bases between. The CDR3 is CAISERGDNSPLHF. As DNA, the CDR3 is TGTGCCATCAGTGAAAGAGGAGATAATTCACCCCTCCACTTT.